This TCR beta chain was captured by sequencing in a study of cytomegalovirus exposure and HLA in healthy donors. Notes on the study in general: The likely explanation for a cluster of highly shared sequence variants was sequencing artifact. Diagnosis of cytomegalovirus status made by the classifier reportedly showed high specificity and sensitivity. Associated with HLA alleles at 0.05 false discovery rate in a later analysis were 15,000 to 20,000 TCR beta sequences. A prior analysis recorded that most TCR beta V segments were productive about 90% or about 30% of the time.

The germline V gene encodes CDR1 SGDLS and CDR2 YYNGEE. The ends lost 0 bases at V and 3 bases at J; junction bases unmatched: 8. The CDR3 is made up of 18 amino acids. The PCR used 60 Vbeta and 13 Jbeta primers. Profiling relied on immunoSEQ multiplex PCR, and the TCRdb table lists in-frame clones only, not all of them. Seen here are some 88,000 clones, 55% to 85% observed once, and the top ten hold about a sixth. Of note for this clone: The antigen is not known.

The source is a woman between 18 and 29 years old in good health and CMV-seropositive. Sequences were obtained from PBMCs. The chain has TRBV9 and TRBJ2-3; 12 bases are a match to TRBD2. Here the CDR3 DNA reads TGTGCCAGCAGCGTAGAGGGGACTAGCGGGCGGAGGACAGATACGCAGTATTTT. This encodes CASSVEGTSGRRTDTQYF.